The 9 T cell receptor beta chains below all came from one sample that was sequenced in a study of shared clonotypes between healthy human individuals. Clones were sequenced by immunoSEQ multiplex PCR, and TCRdb holds only the in-frame ones, with some missing. In the table there are over 95,000 clones, over 65% of which are singletons. Sequencing was carried out using memory CD8+ T cells sorted from blood. Subset noted: CD45RO+ cells pooled with CCR7-negative TemRA cells. These receptors were taken from a woman aged 30 to 39 in good health.

The chain employs TRBV5-8 and TRBJ2-7; 9 bases align to TRBD1. CDR3 length equals 13 residues. CDR1 and CDR2 (germline): SGHTS, YDEGEE. Germline trimming cut 4 bases from V and 2 bases from J; bases unmatched to any gene: 1. In DNA, the CDR3 is TGTGCCAGCAGCCGACAGGGGGCCTACGAGCAGTACTTC. The encoded protein is CASSRQGAYEQYF.

The chain uses TRBV4-1 and TRBJ1-5; D is unclear. Trimming removed 2 bases from V and 8 bases from J, with 10 bases in between. In germline, CDR1 is MGHRA, CDR2 YSYEKL. This CDR3 has 13 residues. DNA for the CDR3: TGCGCCAGCAGCCAAATCGAGTTGGAGCCCCAGCATTTT. Translated: CASSQIELEPQHF.

The J gene is TRBJ1-2, the V gene TRBV29-1; 9 nucleotides agree with TRBD1. Per germline, CDR1 SQVTM and CDR2 ANQGSEA. This CDR3 comprises 14 residues. The junction had 10 bases not matched to a gene; V was cut back by 7 bases and J by 4 bases. The CDR3 spells CSGGEGTGPYGYTF. CDR3 in DNA: TGCAGCGGCGGGGAAGGGACAGGGCCCTATGGCTACACCTTC.

This clone was recorded many times. The sample has other DNA sequences that encode this CDR3 too. This chain connects TRBV9 to TRBJ1-4; tentatively, D is TRBD1 (5 bases). Germline assignment: CDR1 SGDLS and CDR2 YYNGEE. CDR3 length: 14 amino acids. Deletions cut 4 bases from V and 2 bases from J, with 9 bases between. The CDR3, as DNA: TGTGCCAGCAGCTTCGGGGGGACTAATGAAAAACTGTTTTTT. Translation gives CASSFGGTNEKLFF.

The V gene is TRBV5-4, the J gene TRBJ2-7; 7 bases match TRBD2. CDR3 length equals 15 residues. From germline, CDR1 is SGHNT and CDR2 YYREEE (reference sequence). V dropped 3 bases and J dropped 3; count of bases not matched to a gene: 9. DNA for the CDR3: TGTGCCAGCAGCTGGGGTAGCGGGCCACACTACGAGCAGTACTTC. Its protein product is CASSWGSGPHYEQYF.

The V and J genes are TRBV29-1 and TRBJ1-2; 8 bases map to TRBD1. Trimming cost V 4 bases and J 7 bases; bases outside gene matches: 8. Looked up from germline, CDR1 is SQVTM and CDR2 is ANQGSEA. The CDR3 covers 13 residues. CDR3 region: CSVGGQGGSGYTF. The CDR3 region has the DNA TGCAGCGTTGGAGGACAGGGAGGCTCTGGCTACACCTTC.

CDR3 sequence (DNA): TGTGCCAGCAGTTTTGGGCAGGGGCAGTATTTT. It codes for CASSFGQGQYF. This sequence joins TRBV27 and TRBJ2-3; D might be TRBD1 (5 bases). The CDR3 extends over 11 amino acids. V gave up 3 bases and J gave up 11 bases, with 9 bases separating them. Germline CDR1 is MNHEY and CDR2 is SMNVEV (reference sequence).

Only one count was recorded for this clone. Written as DNA, the CDR3 is TGCGCCAGCAGCAGCGGGACAGAGGCAGAGACCCAGTACTTC. Encoded protein: CASSSGTEAETQYF. The V call is TRBV5-1, the J call TRBJ2-5, with D perhaps TRBD1 or TRBD2 (7 bases each). Trimming pared 4 bases from V and 4 bases from J, leaving 14 bases between. The germline gives CDR1 SGHRS, CDR2 YFSETQ. The CDR3 has 14 residues.

This clone came up many times. The chain uses TRBV5-6 and TRBJ2-1; TRBD1 agrees at 7 bases. The CDR3 covers 16 residues. Germline V CDR1 and CDR2: SGHDT, YYEEEE. V lost 0 bases to trimming and J lost 0 bases; unmatched junction nucleotides: 3. The CDR3 DNA reads TGTGCCAGCAGCTTGGGACAGGGAAACTCCTACAATGAGCAGTTCTTC. Translating it yields CASSLGQGNSYNEQFF.